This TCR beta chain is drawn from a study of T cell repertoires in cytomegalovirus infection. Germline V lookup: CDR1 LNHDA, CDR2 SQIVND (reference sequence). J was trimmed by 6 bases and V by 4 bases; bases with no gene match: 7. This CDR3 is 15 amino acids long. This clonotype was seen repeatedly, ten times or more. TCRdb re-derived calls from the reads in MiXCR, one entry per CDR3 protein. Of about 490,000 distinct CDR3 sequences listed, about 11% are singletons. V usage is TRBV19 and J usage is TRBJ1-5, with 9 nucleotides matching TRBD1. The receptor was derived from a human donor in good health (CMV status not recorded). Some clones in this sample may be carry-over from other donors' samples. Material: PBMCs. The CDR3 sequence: CASSSLGQGIQPQHF. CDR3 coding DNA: TGTGCCAGTAGTAGTCTAGGACAGGGGATTCAGCCCCAGCATTTT. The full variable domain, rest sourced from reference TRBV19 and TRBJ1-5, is DGGITQSPKYLFRKEGQNVTLSCEQNLNHDAMYWYRQDPGQGLRLIYYSQIVNDFQKGDIAEGYSVSREKKESFPLTVTSAQKNPTAFYLCASSSLGQGIQPQHFGDGTRLSIL.